The 5 T cell receptor beta chains in this list originate from one sample, sequenced in a study of response to subunit inactivated influenza vaccine. TCRdb reanalysed the RT-PCR reads using MiXCR and keeps one entry per CDR3 protein. The table includes hundreds of thousands of distinct CDR3 sequences, around 13% detected once. The sample in question was PBMCs from blood, obtained 40 to 50 days after vaccination. The receptors were sampled from a man aged 50-60 years who received an inactivated influenza vaccine.

The chain combines TRBV4-3 with TRBJ2-3; 7 nucleotides align to TRBD2. The CDR3 spans 16 residues. Per the germline V gene, CDR1 is LGHNA and CDR2 is YSLEER. V gave up 0 bases and J gave up 5 bases; unmatched junction bases: 8. The CDR3, as DNA: TGCGCCAGCAGCCAAGATCAGCGGGATCATTTAGATACGCAGTATTTT. As protein: CASSQDQRDHLDTQYF.

The sample holds a few counts of this clonotype. This rearrangement joins TRBV6-1 to TRBJ1-5; 7 nucleotides match TRBD1. From germline, CDR1 is MNHNS and CDR2 SASEGT. The CDR3 spans 14 residues. V was pared by 10 bases and J by 0 bases, with 6 bases of the junction left unmatched. The CDR3 spells CATGTDYSNQPQHF. The CDR3 DNA sequence: TGTGCCACCGGGACAGACTATAGCAATCAGCCCCAGCATTTT.

This sequence joins TRBV7-9 and TRBJ2-7, with TRBD1 matching 7 bases. V was pared by 5 bases and J by 3 bases, with 7 bases of the junction left unmatched. The germline V gene has CDR1 SEHNR and CDR2 FQNEAQ (reference sequence). This CDR3 has 14 amino acids. The CDR3 nucleotides read TGTGCCAGCAGCCAGAGGGACAGCCACTACGAGCAGTACTTC. Its protein product is CASSQRDSHYEQYF.

This sequence joins TRBV4-1 and TRBJ2-2; TRBD2 matches 13 bases. Germline V CDR1 and CDR2: MGHRA, YSYEKL. This CDR3 is 17 amino acids long. V was pared by 3 bases and J by 8 bases, with 9 bases of the junction left unmatched. CDR3 sequence reads: CASSHRTSGGLPGELFF. The CDR3 DNA sequence: TGCGCCAGCAGCCACCGGACTAGCGGGGGCCTACCGGGGGAGCTGTTTTTT.

This clonotype was seen more than once but under ten times. The genes are TRBV30 and TRBJ2-1; D is ambiguous. Trimming stripped 0 bases from V and 6 bases from J, with 12 bases between. This CDR3 contains 14 residues. The V gene's germline CDR1 is GTSNPN and CDR2 SVGIG (reference sequence). The CDR3 spells CAWSVGQRINEQFF. DNA for the CDR3: TGTGCCTGGAGTGTAGGGCAGCGCATCAATGAGCAGTTCTTC.